The following is a T cell receptor (beta chain) sequence with its context. Its antigen is undetermined. The data are from a study of cytomegalovirus exposure and HLA in healthy donors. The V gene lost 0 bases and the J gene lost 5 bases, with 22 bases spanning the gap. The CDR3 has 18 amino acids. Germline loops: CDR1 SGHDT, CDR2 YYEEEE. Primers: 60 Vbeta forward and 13 Jbeta reverse. TCRdb's table, derived via immunoSEQ multiplex PCR, lists solely in-frame clones and lacks some. The table has approximately 190,000 clones, around 84% seen once. Findings and caveats of the study: It was in a later analysis that TCR association rates were seen to vary by HLA locus, highest for DRB1 and lowest for HLA-C.

While unrecorded immune exposures were likely, the donors were nominally healthy when sampled. The sequencing input was PBMCs. This TCR derives from a woman aged 45-60 years in good health and CMV-seropositive. The V and J genes are TRBV5-6 and TRBJ2-3; tentatively, D is TRBD1 (5 bases). The CDR3 nucleotides read TGTGCCAGCAGCTTGGCCAGAGGCAGGGAAATCCCTCGAGATACGCAGTATTTT. The encoded protein is CASSLARGREIPRDTQYF.